A single sample is the source of the 18 T cell receptor beta chains below, sequenced in a study of shared clonotypes between healthy human individuals. Assay used: immunoSEQ multiplex PCR; TCRdb lists only in-frame clones, some missing. This sample has approximately 2.5 million clones, with approximately 93% found just once. The sequenced material came from naive CD4+ T cells from PBMCs. Noted subset: CD45RA+ positively selected. The receptors were sampled from a man aged 18 to 29 in good health. Some clones in this sample may be carry-over from other donors' samples.

This clone was detected only once. The chain combines TRBV29-1 with TRBJ2-5; D ambiguous. Gene TRBJ2-7 matches the end of the DNA better, so the J call may be wrong. The length of the CDR3 is 15 residues. Germline loops: CDR1 SQVTM, CDR2 ANQGSEA. The CDR3 loop reads CSVDGINLSSYEQYF. The DNA for the CDR3 is TGCAGCGTTGACGGAATTAACTTAAGCTCCTACGAGCAGTACTTC.

This clone was observed a few times. CDR3 in DNA: TGCGCCAGCAGTGAAACTCTTGGGAGCAATCAGCCCCAGCATTTT. It is translated as CASSETLGSNQPQHF. The chain carries TRBV10-2 and TRBJ1-5; D not resolved. CDR3 size: 15 residues. Between the trimmed V and J ends, which lost 3 bases and 1 base, there was a span of 10 bases. CDR1 WSHSY and CDR2 SAAADI come from the germline V gene.

The rearrangement uses TRBV29-1 and TRBJ2-7, with D possibly being TRBD2 (5 bases). The CDR3 sequence is 14 residues long. Trimming cost V 5 bases and J 1 base, with 15 bases left between them. Germline CDR1 and CDR2: SQVTM and ANQGSEA. The CDR3 sequence is CSVRAREMSYEQYF. CDR3 sequence (DNA): TGCAGCGTTAGGGCTAGGGAGATGTCCTACGAGCAGTACTTC.

The J gene is TRBJ2-6, the V gene TRBV7-9; D is perhaps TRBD1 or TRBD2 (5 bases each). With 5 bases removed from V and 4 bases from J, the gap between germline ends came to 12 bases. Germline V lookup: CDR1 SEHNR, CDR2 FQNEAQ (reference sequence). The CDR3 length is 15 residues. The CDR3 sequence is CASSPGAFGANVLTF. CDR3 sequence (DNA): TGTGCCAGCAGCCCCGGGGCCTTCGGGGCCAACGTCCTGACTTTC. Drawing the rest from reference TRBV7-9 and TRBJ2-6, the complete variable domain is DTGVSQNPRHKITKRGQNVTFRCDPISEHNRLYWYRQTLGQGPEFLTYFQNEAQLEKSRLLSDRFSAERPKGSFSTLEIQRTEQGDSAMYLCASSPGAFGANVLTFGAGSRLTVL.

This clone showed up just a few times. The V gene is TRBV28, the J gene TRBJ1-2; 9 nucleotides agree with TRBD1. From germline, CDR1 is MDHEN and CDR2 SYDVKM. The CDR3 has 15 amino acids. The junction had 5 bases not matched to a gene; V was cut back by 4 bases and J by 2 bases. The CDR3 region has the DNA TGTGCCAGCAGTTCCTGGACAGGGGTGAACTATGGCTACACCTTC. Translated, it gives CASSSWTGVNYGYTF.

The chain combines TRBV7-3 with TRBJ1-1; perhaps TRBD1 as D (6 bases). This CDR3 region has 17 residues. Trimming left V 2 bases short and J 1 base short, with 17 bases between. CDR1 and CDR2 from the germline V gene are SGHTA and FQGTGA. Here the CDR3 reads CASSLGGPGHKNTEAFF. The DNA for the CDR3 is TGTGCCAGCAGCTTAGGGGGTCCGGGACATAAGAACACTGAAGCTTTCTTT.

The table lists this clone with a count of one. The chain has TRBV11-2 and TRBJ2-1; 11 nucleotides align to TRBD2. CDR3 length: 18 residues. Trimming at V came to 2 bases and at J to 6 bases, leaving 12 bases not matched to a gene. CDR1 and CDR2 (germline): SGHAT, FQNNGV. The CDR3 DNA sequence: TGTGCCAGCAGCTTACCAGCCCTAGCGGGAGGTACGCGCAATGAGCAGTTCTTC. It encodes CASSLPALAGGTRNEQFF.

The chain carries TRBV7-9 and TRBJ1-3; the match to TRBD1 covers 7 bases. Trimming removed 5 bases from V and 0 bases from J; junction bases left unmatched: 13. The CDR3 runs to 18 residues. Germline V CDR1 and CDR2: SEHNR, FQNEAQ (reference sequence). CDR3 loop: CASSPQPGTVSSGNTIYF. CDR3 DNA sequence: TGTGCCAGCAGCCCACAGCCCGGGACAGTGAGCTCTGGAAACACCATATATTTT.

The rearrangement uses TRBV5-5 and TRBJ2-3, with D possibly called TRBD1 or TRBD2 (6 bases each). CDR3 length: 15 residues. Germline V CDR1 and CDR2: SGHKS, YYEKEE (reference sequence). Trimming cost V 5 bases and J 3 bases, with 16 bases left between them. The CDR3 region has the DNA TGTGCCAGCAGTTTGACTAGGGGGGTGACAGATACGCAGTATTTT. Translation gives CASSLTRGVTDTQYF.

The chain links TRBV2 to TRBJ1-1; 7 bases are shared with TRBD1. CDR3 length equals 15 residues. V lost 3 bases and J lost 1; bases outside the gene matches: 5. Germline V gene lookup returns CDR1 SNHLY and CDR2 FYNNEI. The CDR3: CASSEETGTNTEAFF. CDR3 nucleotide sequence: TGTGCCAGCAGTGAGGAGACAGGGACGAACACTGAAGCTTTCTTT.

The chain links TRBV5-6 to TRBJ2-7; TRBD1 matches 10 bases. Trimming removed 5 bases from V and 2 bases from J; junction bases left unmatched: 7. Germline-derived CDR1 and CDR2 are SGHDT and YYEEEE. The length of the CDR3 is 15 residues. CDR3 amino acids: CASRGTGTGAYEQYF. CDR3 nucleotides: TGTGCCAGCAGGGGGACCGGGACAGGGGCCTACGAGCAGTACTTC.

The chain employs TRBV7-9 and TRBJ2-2, with a possible D match to TRBD1 (6 bases). CDR3 size: 17 residues. The germline V and J ends were trimmed by 1 base and 5 bases, with 17 bases remaining between them. Per the germline V gene, CDR1 is SEHNR and CDR2 is FQNEAQ (reference sequence). This chain's CDR3 is CASSLVGGRTVTGELFF. The CDR3 nucleotides read TGTGCCAGCAGCTTAGTCGGTGGACGGACAGTGACCGGGGAGCTGTTTTTT.

J is TRBJ2-1 and V is TRBV2, with a tentative D call TRBD1 (5 bases). V dropped 7 bases and J dropped 4 bases, with 17 bases sitting between them. Germline lookup yields CDR1 SNHLY and CDR2 FYNNEI. The CDR3 has 15 residues. The CDR3 region is CASTPGQGSYNEQFF. The CDR3 region has the DNA TGTGCCAGCACCCCCGGGCAGGGCTCATACAATGAGCAGTTCTTC.

The rearrangement links TRBV6-1 to TRBJ2-5, with TRBD2 matching over 8 bases. There are 17 residues in the CDR3. In germline, CDR1 is MNHNS, CDR2 SASEGT. J lost 4 bases, V lost 4 bases, and 14 bases had no gene match. CDR3 in DNA: TGTGCCAGCAGTGCAAAGCGGAACCCGGCGGGGGGAGAGACCCAGTACTTC. Translation gives CASSAKRNPAGGETQYF.

V usage is TRBV5-5 and J usage is TRBJ1-2, with 9 bases fitting TRBD1. This CDR3 contains 17 residues. Trimming took 1 base from V and 1 from J; bases not matched to a gene: 8. Germline CDR1 is SGHKS and CDR2 is YYEKEE (reference sequence). The CDR3 DNA is TGTGCCAGCAGCTTGTGGGTGGGACAGGGCAGTAACTATGGCTACACCTTC. This translates into CASSLWVGQGSNYGYTF.

V gene TRBV9 combines with J gene TRBJ2-1; 8 bases agree with TRBD1. Trimming at V came to 1 base and at J to 8 bases, leaving 8 bases not matched to a gene. The germline gives CDR1 SGDLS, CDR2 YYNGEE. The CDR3 consists of 15 residues. The CDR3 DNA is TGTGCCAGCAGCGTACAGGGGGCAAACGCATATGAGCAGTTCTTC. It yields the protein CASSVQGANAYEQFF.

The chain carries TRBV28 and TRBJ2-1; 8 nucleotides match TRBD2. Germline-derived CDR1 and CDR2 are MDHEN and SYDVKM. The CDR3 has 15 amino acids. After removal of 5 bases from V and 5 bases from J, the junction contained 8 bases not matched to a gene. CDR3 DNA sequence: TGTGCCAGCAGTCCTCCGGGGACTAGGGACAATGAGCAGTTCTTC. Translating it yields CASSPPGTRDNEQFF.

This chain uses TRBV6-5 with TRBJ2-7; no clear D. The germline CDR1 and CDR2 sequences are MNHEY and SVGAGI. This CDR3 comprises 11 residues. Trimming took off 7 bases at V and 6 bases at J, with 10 bases between the two ends. The CDR3: CASTNFAEQYF. For the CDR3, the DNA is TGTGCCAGCACTAACTTTGCCGAGCAGTACTTC.